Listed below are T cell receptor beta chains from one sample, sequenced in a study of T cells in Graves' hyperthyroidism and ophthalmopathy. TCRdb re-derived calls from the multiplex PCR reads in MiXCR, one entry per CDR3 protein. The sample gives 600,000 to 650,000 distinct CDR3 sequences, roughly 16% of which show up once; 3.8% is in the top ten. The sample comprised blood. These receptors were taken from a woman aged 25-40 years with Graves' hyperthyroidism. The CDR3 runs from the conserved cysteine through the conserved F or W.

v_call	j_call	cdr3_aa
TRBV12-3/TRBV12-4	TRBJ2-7	CASSYRQGISEQYF
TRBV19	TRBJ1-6	CASNPGDSDNSPLHF
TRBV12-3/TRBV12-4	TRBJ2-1	CASSLPLFNEQFF
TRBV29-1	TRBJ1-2	CSVRDRAYGYTF
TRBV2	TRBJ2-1	CASSPTSGKTYNEQFF
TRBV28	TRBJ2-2	CASSFIDPGELFF
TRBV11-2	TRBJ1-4	CASSLEPGQSGEKLFF
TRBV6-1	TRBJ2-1	CASSLAGESNEQFF
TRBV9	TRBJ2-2	CASSPFGLAGDTGELFF
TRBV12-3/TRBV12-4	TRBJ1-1	CASSWPGQGVPEAFF
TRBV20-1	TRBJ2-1	CSARDPLSYNEQFF
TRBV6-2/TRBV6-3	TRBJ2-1	CASSSIPGAGNEQFF
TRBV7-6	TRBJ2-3	CASSPEDRASTDTQYF
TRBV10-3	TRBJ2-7	CAISESVRGAYEQYF
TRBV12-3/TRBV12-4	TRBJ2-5	CANSLDPAARETQYF
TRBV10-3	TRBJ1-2	CAISGKGGGYGYTF
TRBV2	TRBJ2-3	CASLRGRTDTQYF